One sample yielded the 28 T cell receptor beta chains listed below, sequenced in a study of cytomegalovirus exposure and HLA in healthy donors. Use of 60 Vbeta and 13 Jbeta primers characterized the PCR. Assay used: immunoSEQ multiplex PCR; TCRdb lists only in-frame clones, some missing. The sample has about 170,000 clones, around 85% seen once; the top ten hold approximately 2.1%. The sequencing sample was made of PBMCs. These receptors were collected from a male donor in good health and CMV-seronegative.

In this sample, this clone turned up once. This chain links TRBV5-1 with TRBJ1-2, with D perhaps matching TRBD1 (5 bases). CDR1 and CDR2 (germline): SGHRS, YFSETQ. The length of the CDR3 is 15 residues. The ends were cut back, 0 bases at V and 2 bases at J, with 11 bases in the middle. This chain's CDR3 is CASSLGGGSNYGYTF. CDR3 nucleotides: TGCGCCAGCAGCTTGGGGGGGGGTTCGAACTATGGCTACACCTTC.

The V call is TRBV27, the J call TRBJ2-1; D may be TRBD1 (6 bases). The CDR3 covers 14 residues. V was clipped by 0 bases and J by 10 bases, with 13 bases between them. CDR1 is MNHEY and CDR2 is SMNVEV in the germline V gene (reference sequence). The CDR3 DNA reads TGTGCCAGCAGTTTATCGGAAGGACAGCCGGAGCAGTTCTTC. Its translation: CASSLSEGQPEQFF.

The J gene is TRBJ1-4, the V gene TRBV7-9; TRBD1 matches at 7 bases. The CDR3 length is 14 residues. J gave up 6 bases and V 6 bases, and 7 bases lay outside the gene matches. Germline V gene data show CDR1 as SEHNR and CDR2 as FQNEAQ (reference sequence). CDR3 DNA: TGTGCCAGCAGTCTAGGTGGGACAGATGAAAAACTGTTTTTT. Translated: CASSLGGTDEKLFF.

The V call is TRBV5-1, the J call TRBJ2-5; D is unresolved. Trimming left V 1 base short and J 4 bases short, with 14 bases between. The CDR3 has 15 amino acids. Germline CDR1 reads SGHRS; CDR2 reads YFSETQ. DNA for the CDR3: TGCGCCAGCAGCTTGTTTTCCGCGACTTTAGAGACCCAGTACTTC. Residues: CASSLFSATLETQYF. Drawing the rest from reference TRBV5-1 and TRBJ2-5, the complete variable domain is KAGVTQTPRYLIKTRGQQVTLSCSPISGHRSVSWYQQTPGQGLQFLFEYFSETQRNKGNFPGRFSGRQFSNSRSEMNVSTLELGDSALYLCASSLFSATLETQYFGPGTRLLVL.

The CDR3: CASSVGPGDQPQHF. CDR3 sequence (DNA): TGTGCCAGCAGCGTAGGTCCCGGAGATCAGCCCCAGCATTTT. This chain uses TRBV9 with TRBJ1-5; D unclear. This CDR3 is built from 14 residues. CDR1 and CDR2 (germline): SGDLS, YYNGEE. Trimming cost V 0 bases and J 5 bases, with 9 bases left between them.

V usage is TRBV18 and J usage is TRBJ2-5; perhaps TRBD1 as D (5 bases). The V end was cut by 6 bases, the J end by 5 bases, with 19 bases between. The CDR3 is made up of 15 amino acids. Per germline, CDR1 KGHSH and CDR2 LQKENI. In DNA, the CDR3 is TGTGCCAGCTCTTCGAACGGACAACCGAGGGAGACCCAGTACTTC. Amino acid sequence: CASSSNGQPRETQYF.

This clone was seen only once. J is TRBJ2-3 and V is TRBV7-6, with TRBD1 as a possible D gene (5 bases). V lost 7 bases, J lost 1 base, and 18 bases lay in between. This CDR3 spans 16 amino acids. Germline lookup yields CDR1 SGHVS and CDR2 FNYEAQ. CDR3 bases: TGTGCCAGCACGAGATTGCAGGGTTGGGGCACAGATACGCAGTATTTT. It yields the protein CASTRLQGWGTDTQYF. The entire variable domain, with the rest obtained from reference TRBV7-6 and TRBJ2-3, is as follows: GAGVSQSPRYKVTKRGQDVALRCDPISGHVSLYWYRQALGQGPEFLTYFNYEAQQDKSGLPNDRFSAERPEGSISTLTIQRTEQRDSAMYRCASTRLQGWGTDTQYFGPGTRLTVL.

A single count supports this clone. J is TRBJ2-5 and V is TRBV12-2; the table's D call TRBD1 went unverified against the DNA. TRBV12-2 is a pseudogene locus. CDR3 length equals 19 residues. CDR3 bases: TGTGCAAGTCGCTTAGTAAGGTCTGACAGGTCCGACCAACAAGAGACCCAGTACTTC. This translates into CASRLVRSDRSDQQETQYF.

The chain employs TRBV10-2 and TRBJ2-1; unclear D gene. In germline, CDR1 is WSHSY, CDR2 SAAADI. V was trimmed by 7 bases and J by 8 bases, leaving 12 bases between them. The CDR3 has 12 amino acids. CDR3 in amino acids: CASMGSLDEQFF. CDR3 sequence (DNA): TGCGCCAGCATGGGTAGCTTGGATGAGCAGTTCTTC.

The chain uses TRBV5-8 and TRBJ2-1, with 9 bases matching TRBD1. The junction had 7 bases not matched to a gene; V was cut back by 4 bases and J by 5 bases. CDR1 and CDR2 (germline): SGHTS, YDEGEE. The CDR3 runs 15 residues. The CDR3 DNA is TGTGCCAGCAGCCGCGGGACAGGGCAGGACAATGAGCAGTTCTTC. This encodes CASSRGTGQDNEQFF.

This sequence joins TRBV5-1 and TRBJ1-2; tentatively, D is TRBD1 (5 bases). The length of the CDR3 is 13 residues. Germline loops: CDR1 SGHRS, CDR2 YFSETQ. V lost 0 bases, J lost 6 bases, and 9 bases lay in between. The CDR3 DNA sequence: TGCGCCAGCAGCTTGGCGGACACCAATGGCTACACCTTC. It is translated as CASSLADTNGYTF. Together with reference TRBV5-1 and TRBJ1-2, the CDR3 gives the full variable domain: KAGVTQTPRYLIKTRGQQVTLSCSPISGHRSVSWYQQTPGQGLQFLFEYFSETQRNKGNFPGRFSGRQFSNSRSEMNVSTLELGDSALYLCASSLADTNGYTFGSGTRLTVV.

This clone was found a few times. The chain combines TRBV7-9 with TRBJ1-2; D might be TRBD1 (6 bases). Per the germline V gene, CDR1 is SEHNR and CDR2 is FQNEAQ (reference sequence). V lost 5 bases to trimming and J lost 5 bases, with 12 bases between them. This CDR3 is 13 amino acids long. CDR3 sequence: CASSPKRGYGYTF. Here the CDR3 DNA reads TGTGCCAGCAGCCCTAAGAGGGGGTATGGCTACACCTTC.

This sequence joins TRBV2 and TRBJ2-3, with 10 nucleotides matching TRBD2. The germline CDR1 and CDR2 sequences are SNHLY and FYNNEI. The CDR3 length is 16 residues. The J segment lost 3 bases and the V segment lost 3 bases, leaving 6 bases of the junction unmatched. Here the CDR3 reads CASSESSGGTTDTQYF. For the CDR3, the DNA is TGTGCCAGCAGTGAGAGTAGCGGGGGGACAACAGATACGCAGTATTTT.

This clone came up once. The rearrangement uses TRBV6-6 and TRBJ1-2; possible D gene TRBD1, 5 bases. The V gene lost 0 bases and the J gene lost 4 bases, with 6 bases spanning the gap. CDR3 size: 13 residues. The germline gives CDR1 MNHNY, CDR2 SVGAGI (reference sequence). The DNA for the CDR3 is TGTGCCAGCAGTTACTCGGGGGGCTATGGCTACACCTTC. This encodes CASSYSGGYGYTF.

This chain joins TRBV29-1 and TRBJ2-5, with 8 bases that match TRBD2. Germline V gene lookup returns CDR1 SQVTM and CDR2 ANQGSEA. The V gene end was trimmed by 7 bases and the J gene end by 0 bases; junction bases not matched to a gene: 7. The length of the CDR3 is 14 residues. The CDR3 DNA is TGCAGCGGTCGGGAGGGGAGTTACCAAGAGACCCAGTACTTC. Residues: CSGREGSYQETQYF.

This sequence joins TRBV6-4 and TRBJ1-1; D unclear. V was cut by 0 bases and J by 5 bases, with 16 bases left in between. The germline CDR1 and CDR2 sequences are MRHNA and SNTAGT. CDR3 size: 16 residues. The DNA of the CDR3 is TGTGCCAGCAGTGACTCGACTAAACGGGAATATACTGAAGCTTTCTTT. Its protein product is CASSDSTKREYTEAFF.

This chain connects TRBV18 to TRBJ2-2; 8 nucleotides match TRBD1. Trimming took 4 bases from V and 0 from J; bases not matched to a gene: 1. This CDR3 comprises 15 residues. The germline V gene encodes CDR1 KGHSH and CDR2 LQKENI. The CDR3: CASSRDRPNTGELFF. The CDR3 DNA is TGTGCCAGCTCACGGGACAGGCCGAACACCGGGGAGCTGTTTTTT.

The chain recombines TRBV19 with TRBJ1-5, with D tentatively TRBD1 (6 bases). Deletions cut 3 bases from V and 7 bases from J, with 13 bases between. The CDR3 totals 14 residues. From germline, CDR1 is LNHDA and CDR2 SQIVND (reference sequence). Here the CDR3 DNA reads TGTGCCAGTAGTATGTTACAGGGTGAACAGCCCCAGCATTTT. Translated, it gives CASSMLQGEQPQHF.

This chain's CDR3 is CASSPPTVYNEQFF. CDR3 DNA sequence: TGTGCCAGCAGCCCCCCGACAGTATACAATGAGCAGTTCTTC. The chain carries TRBV7-9 and TRBJ2-1; perhaps TRBD1 as D (5 bases). The CDR3 covers 14 residues. The V end was cut by 5 bases, the J end by 4 bases, with 12 bases between. Per germline, CDR1 SEHNR and CDR2 FQNEAQ (reference sequence).

This clone was recorded only once. The rearrangement joins TRBV11-2 to TRBJ2-1, with 7 bases lining up with TRBD2. Per the germline V gene, CDR1 is SGHAT and CDR2 is FQNNGV. The CDR3 spans 15 residues. With V trimmed by 0 bases and J by 7 bases, 6 bases remained unmatched. The CDR3 sequence is CASSLDKAGGNEQFF. CDR3 nucleotide sequence: TGTGCCAGCAGCTTAGATAAGGCCGGGGGGAATGAGCAGTTCTTC.

This clone came up once. This chain uses TRBV5-4 with TRBJ1-1; D possibly corresponds to TRBD1 (6 bases). The CDR3 is 16 residues long. Germline CDR1 reads SGHNT; CDR2 reads YYREEE (reference sequence). V was clipped by 4 bases and J by 2 bases, with 18 bases between them. CDR3 DNA: TGTGCCAGCAGCCCACCGGGGGGCGATCGCAACACTGAAGCTTTCTTT. Encoded protein: CASSPPGGDRNTEAFF. Combining the CDR3 with reference TRBV5-4 and TRBJ1-1 gives the whole variable domain ETGVTQSPTHLIKTRGQQVTLRCSSQSGHNTVSWYQQALGQGPQFIFQYYREEENGRGNFPPRFSGLQFPNYSSELNVNALELDDSALYLCASSPPGGDRNTEAFFGQGTRLTVV.

This clone was detected only a few times. The chain uses TRBV11-2 and TRBJ1-2; 8 bases match TRBD1. The germline V gene encodes CDR1 SGHAT and CDR2 FQNNGV. CDR3 length: 14 residues. Trimming at V came to 5 bases and at J to 4 bases, leaving 6 bases not matched to a gene. CDR3 amino acids: CASSPSQGGYGYTF. DNA for the CDR3: TGTGCCAGCAGCCCCTCACAGGGGGGCTATGGCTACACCTTC.

This chain joins TRBV10-3 and TRBJ2-4, with D perhaps TRBD2 (7 bases). V shed 6 bases and J shed 7 bases, with 19 bases lying between them. The CDR3 is 15 residues long. The germline V gene has CDR1 ENHRY and CDR2 SYGVKD. The chain's CDR3 is CAISPGRGLGNIQYF. The CDR3 DNA follows: TGTGCCATCAGCCCAGGGCGGGGGCTGGGGAACATTCAGTACTTC.

The chain couples TRBV27 to TRBJ1-1, with TRBD1 identical over 8 bases. The CDR3 is 14 residues long. With V trimmed by 3 bases and J by 1 base, 1 base remained unmatched. Germline V gene sequence: CDR1 MNHEY, CDR2 SMNVEV (reference sequence). The CDR3 reads CASSLTGENTEAFF. The CDR3, as DNA: TGTGCCAGCAGTTTGACAGGGGAGAACACTGAAGCTTTCTTT.

The V gene is TRBV20-1, the J gene TRBJ1-1; tentative D call: TRBD1 (5 bases). This CDR3 is built from 10 residues. The germline CDR1 and CDR2 sequences are DFQATT and SNEGSKA (reference sequence). This chain's CDR3 is CRGGGDEAFF. The CDR3 nucleotides are TGCAGAGGTGGGGGGGATGAAGCTTTCTTT.

The V gene is TRBV6-6, the J gene TRBJ1-6; 9 bases line up with TRBD1. Germline CDR1 MNHNY, CDR2 SVGAGI (reference sequence). V was clipped by 7 bases and J by 1 base; unmatched bases: 5. This CDR3 contains 16 residues. For the CDR3, the DNA is TGTGCCAGCATCCCCGACAGGGGGTCCTATAATTCACCCCTCCACTTT. Translation gives CASIPDRGSYNSPLHF.

The gene calls are TRBV4-1 and TRBJ1-1; D gene ambiguous. Trimming left V 0 bases short and J 4 bases short, with 12 bases between. The V gene's germline CDR1 is MGHRA and CDR2 YSYEKL. The CDR3 extends over 15 amino acids. As DNA, the CDR3 is TGCGCCAGCAGCCAAGATTCCGCCCGGAGCACTGAAGCTTTCTTT. This translates into CASSQDSARSTEAFF.

The chain uses TRBV7-2 and TRBJ1-6; D may be TRBD1 (5 bases). Germline V gives CDR1 SGHTA, CDR2 FQGNSA. V was clipped by 8 bases and J by 0 bases, with 14 bases between them. The CDR3 has 16 amino acids. The CDR3 region has the DNA TGTGCCAGCCGGTGGGGCGTAAGCTCCTATAATTCACCCCTCCACTTT. It translates to CASRWGVSSYNSPLHF.